The entry that follows covers one T cell receptor (beta chain) sequence. The germline V gene encodes CDR1 SGHRS and CDR2 YFSETQ. The CDR3 covers 13 residues. The V end was cut by 3 bases, the J end by 2 bases, with 6 bases between. This record belongs to a study of shared clonotypes between healthy human individuals. Profiling relied on immunoSEQ multiplex PCR, and the TCRdb table lists in-frame clones only, not all of them. The sample lists about 1,500,000 clones; 95% to 97% were seen once. The clonotype comes from a man between 25 and 39 years old in good health. The sample comprised naive CD4+ T cells sorted from blood. Subset noted: CD45RA+ positively selected. The chain employs TRBV5-1 and TRBJ1-3; no definite D call. The CDR3 DNA reads as TGCGCCAGCAGCTCCAGGCCTGGAAACACCATATATTTT. Translating gives CASSSRPGNTIYF.